These T cell receptor beta chains were read from a single sample in a study of blood T cells in healthy people across ages. TCRdb used MiXCR to reprocess the 5' RACE reads, holding one entry per CDR3 protein. The table lists some 760,000 distinct CDR3 sequences, about 25% of them singletons. The same sample was also studied in work on T cells of mothers and their children.

The sequenced material came from blood. The source of these receptors is a boy younger than 18 in good health. CDR3s include the opening cysteine and the closing phenylalanine or tryptophan. Each record gives: V gene, CDR3 protein.

>TRBV9
CASSVGLADYEQYF
>TRBV6-5
CASSYWSGGSSYNEQFF
>TRBV20-1
CSASPGRLGLFGQFF
>TRBV7-8
CASSLNAGGEDIQYF
>TRBV20-1
CSARDSREGTDTQYF
>TRBV20-1
CSARVPGRGVHEQFF
>TRBV7-2
CASSLVVGGFNEQFF
>TRBV7-2
CASSPTGLVGNEQFF
>TRBV6-6
CASSHKGGISYEQYF
>TRBV28
CASSLKTGGTQYF
>TRBV2
CASSGQRVGTGNTIYF
>TRBV11-3
CASSSREGVSETQYF
>TRBV4-3
CASSQERAGANEQFF
>TRBV2
CASRAGSSGTLNEQFF
>TRBV11-3
CASSLFGTSENEQYF
>TRBV28
CASSPHNANEKLFF
>TRBV9
CASSAPLAGGDNEQFF
>TRBV7-2
CASSLAPQLAGRTQETQYF
>TRBV7-8
CASSLGKWTFF
>TRBV4-2
CASSPRQGTDNEQYF
>TRBV28
CASSTSGGLETQYF
>TRBV5-6
CASSRTETQYF
>TRBV4-1
CASSLPGLEQETQYF
>TRBV5-1
CASSFRTPRTEAFF
>TRBV20-1
CSARDGSGGQETQYF
>TRBV6-5
CASSYRDRGGYEQYF
>TRBV4-3
CASGGQEASETQYF
>TRBV28
CASSFSAGGRIQETQYF
>TRBV28
CASSKRVSAAFF
>TRBV18
CASPRGTGAYEQYF
>TRBV6-1
CASSPRDYPTRETQYF
>TRBV11-3
CASSPRARTSGNEQFF
>TRBV24-1
CATRDSTDTQYF
>TRBV20-1
CSAKTLAGGQYF
>TRBV3-1
CASSQGTGIYEQYF
>TRBV7-8
CASGVTGSSYEQYF
>TRBV25-1
CASRGATYEQYF
>TRBV15
CATSRNLGLSNSPLHF